A few counts support the clone carrying this TCR beta chain. In TCRdb, the RT-PCR reads were re-called with MiXCR into one record per CDR3 protein. This table holds hundreds of thousands of distinct CDR3 sequences, around 11% found once. The CDR3 loop spans 16 amino acids. Germline CDR1 is SGHDN and CDR2 is FVKESK. Germline trimming cut 1 base from V and 1 base from J; bases unmatched to any gene: 6. These data are taken from a study of response to subunit inactivated influenza vaccine. These records were also assigned to another study, of T cells expressing NK-cell markers. That paper states: Beta-chain TCR cDNA was generated via 5'RACE template switching with UMIs.

The sequences come from PBMCs from blood, collected on the day of vaccination. The rearrangement joins TRBV14 to TRBJ2-5, with 7 bases aligning to TRBD1. The clonotype comes from a man in his fifties who received an inactivated influenza vaccine. The CDR3 sequence is CASSQVRQGGQETQYF. The CDR3 nucleotides read TGTGCCAGCAGCCAAGTACGACAGGGTGGCCAAGAGACCCAGTACTTC.